These 28 T cell receptor beta chains originate from one sample sequenced in a study of T cells in Graves' hyperthyroidism and ophthalmopathy. Using RNA transcripts as the source, TCR beta CDR3 regions were amplified. An initial round of RT-PCR targeting the TCR CDR3 relied on the HTBI primer set. TCRdb itself ran the multiplex PCR reads through MiXCR, one entry per CDR3 protein. The table shows over 500,000 distinct CDR3 sequences, with 46% occurring only once. What was sequenced was peripheral blood or thyroid tissue (not recorded which). Source of these receptors: an adult woman with Graves' disease, either hyperthyroidism or ophthalmopathy (not recorded which).

This clonotype was recorded many times. CDR3 in DNA: TGTGCCAGCAGTTTAGGGGACTATTCACCCCTCCACTTT. Its protein is CASSLGDYSPLHF. This rearrangement joins TRBV12-3 or TRBV12-4 to TRBJ1-6; the D gene is possibly TRBD1 (5 bases). V dropped 1 base and J dropped 8 bases, with 6 bases sitting between them. The CDR3 loop spans 13 amino acids.

The chain links TRBV7-9 to TRBJ2-7, with TRBD1 matching 7 bases. The CDR3 loop spans 14 amino acids. CDR1 and CDR2 (germline): SEHNR, FQNEAQ (reference sequence). V shed 4 bases and J 4 bases; nucleotides not matched to a gene: 7. In nucleotides, the CDR3 is TGTGCCAGCAGCTCCGAGACAGGGTCGTACGAGCAGTACTTC. Its protein is CASSSETGSYEQYF.

This clonotype was recorded at least ten times. V gene TRBV30 combines with J gene TRBJ1-1, with TRBD1 as a possible D gene (5 bases). Germline V gene lookup returns CDR1 GTSNPN and CDR2 SVGIG (reference sequence). This CDR3 spans 13 amino acids. V was trimmed by 1 base and J by 2 bases, leaving 8 bases between them. The CDR3 coding sequence is TGTGCCTGGAGTGGACAGCCCAACACTGAAGCTTTCTTT. Translated, it gives CAWSGQPNTEAFF.

This clonotype occurred many times. J is TRBJ2-3 and V is TRBV7-9; no definite D call. This CDR3 contains 12 residues. Germline-derived CDR1 and CDR2 are SEHNR and FQNEAQ (reference sequence). The germline V and J ends were trimmed by 7 bases and 5 bases, with 10 bases remaining between them. CDR3 sequence reads: CASTLLEDTQYF. As DNA, the CDR3 is TGTGCCAGCACCCTCCTCGAAGATACGCAGTATTTT.

This sequence joins TRBV9 and TRBJ1-1; TRBD1 agrees at 9 bases. With V trimmed by 2 bases and J by 5 bases, 10 bases remained unmatched. CDR3 length equals 16 residues. Per the germline V gene, CDR1 is SGDLS and CDR2 is YYNGEE. The CDR3 protein is CASSVGTGWRATEAFF. The CDR3 DNA sequence: TGTGCCAGCAGCGTGGGGACAGGGTGGAGAGCGACTGAAGCTTTCTTT.

The V gene is TRBV2, the J gene TRBJ1-5; no clear D. The ends were cut back, 3 bases at V and 5 bases at J, with 8 bases in the middle. CDR3 length equals 13 residues. Germline V gene lookup returns CDR1 SNHLY and CDR2 FYNNEI. DNA of the CDR3: TGTGCCAGCAGTGAGGAGTTTCATCAGCCCCAGCATTTT. Its translation is CASSEEFHQPQHF.

To note about this clonotype: The final CDR3 position lacks the conserved phenylalanine or tryptophan, pointing to a likely read error. This chain uses TRBV29-1 with TRBJ1-2; 8 nucleotides match TRBD1. This CDR3 has 14 amino acids. The junction had 7 bases not matched to a gene; V was cut back by 2 bases and J by 5 bases. CDR1 SQVTM and CDR2 ANQGSEA come from the germline V gene. The CDR3 nucleotides read TGCAGCGTTGAAACCGGGACAGGATGGTATGGCTACACCCTC. Amino acid sequence: CSVETGTGWYGYTL.

V is TRBV2 and J is TRBJ1-1, with unresolved D. The CDR3 length is 14 residues. Trimming stripped 2 bases from V and 0 bases from J, with 7 bases between. From germline, CDR1 is SNHLY and CDR2 FYNNEI. The DNA of the CDR3 is TGTGCCAGCAGTGAAAGACTGATGAACACTGAAGCTTTCTTT. Translated, it gives CASSERLMNTEAFF.

This clonotype was seen a few times. This chain connects TRBV18 to TRBJ1-4; perhaps TRBD1 as D (5 bases). V lost 3 bases and J 5 bases, leaving 7 bases between the germline ends. The CDR3 is made up of 13 amino acids. CDR1 and CDR2 from the germline V gene are KGHSH and LQKENI. The CDR3 loop is CASSPGGNEKLFF. In nucleotides, the CDR3 is TGTGCCAGCTCACCTGGGGGGAATGAAAAACTGTTTTTT.

There are many counts of this clonotype. The chain has TRBV10-1 and TRBJ2-5; TRBD1 agrees at 7 bases. The germline V gene has CDR1 WNHNN and CDR2 SYGVQD (reference sequence). The CDR3 is 15 residues long. Trimming removed 2 bases from V and 1 base from J; junction bases left unmatched: 4. Here the CDR3 DNA reads TGCGCCAGCAGTGAGCCAAGGGACAGCCAAGAGACCCAGTACTTC. Encoded protein: CASSEPRDSQETQYF.

The sample holds many counts of this clonotype. V usage is TRBV4-2 and J usage is TRBJ1-1, with a weak D call TRBD1 (5 bases). Germline CDR1 is LGHNA and CDR2 is YNFKEQ. The CDR3 totals 15 residues. V lost 4 bases and J 3 bases, leaving 15 bases between the germline ends. The CDR3 spells CASSREPTVYTEAFF. In DNA form, the CDR3 reads TGTGCCAGCAGCCGGGAACCGACAGTCTACACTGAAGCTTTCTTT.

This clonotype was detected many times. The chain employs TRBV7-2 and TRBJ1-2, with D perhaps TRBD1 (6 bases). Per the germline V gene, CDR1 is SGHTA and CDR2 is FQGNSA. The germline V and J ends were trimmed by 1 base and 3 bases, with 15 bases remaining between them. This CDR3 has 16 amino acids. For the CDR3, the DNA is TGTGCCAGCAGCTTAGATCAGGGGCCCGTCTACTATGGCTACACCTTC. It is translated as CASSLDQGPVYYGYTF.

Of note for this clonotype: This CDR3 fails to terminate in the conserved phenylalanine or tryptophan, so it likely reflects a read error. The DNA is left out, because the CDR3 cannot be placed on it with certainty; the CDR3 is given as TCRdb lists it. The genes are TRBV7-8 and TRBJ2-2; the D call of TRBD1 is as the table states it, not checked on the DNA. Counting both end residues, the CDR3 totals 11 amino acids. The germline V gene has CDR1 SGHVS and CDR2 FQNEAQ. The CDR3 sequence: CASSSQGIALY.

The chain employs TRBV29-1 and TRBJ1-2; a weak D match, TRBD1 (6 bases). V lost 0 bases to trimming and J lost 4 bases, with 15 bases between them. Germline assignment: CDR1 SQVTM and CDR2 ANQGSEA. The CDR3 length is 15 residues. CDR3 nucleotide sequence: TGCAGCGTTGAAGAGTCGCAGGGGATCTCCTATGGCTACACCTTC. Translating gives CSVEESQGISYGYTF. The full variable domain, its missing parts supplied by reference TRBV29-1 and TRBJ1-2, is SAVISQKPSRDICQRGTSLTIQCQVDSQVTMMFWYRQQPGQSLTLIATANQGSEATYESGFVIDKFPISRPNLTFSTLTVSNMSPEDSSIYLCSVEESQGISYGYTFGSGTRLTVV.

This clonotype appeared many times. The chain has TRBV20-1 and TRBJ2-5; 8 bases align to TRBD1. The CDR3 extends over 15 amino acids. The V gene end was trimmed by 4 bases and the J gene end by 1 base; junction bases not matched to a gene: 8. Germline V gives CDR1 DFQATT, CDR2 SNEGSKA (reference sequence). CDR3 residues: CSAKAGQALQETQYF. The CDR3 coding sequence is TGCAGTGCTAAGGCGGGACAGGCCCTCCAAGAGACCCAGTACTTC.

CDR3 amino acids: CATSAGTGGASYEQYF. The CDR3 DNA reads TGTGCCACCAGTGCCGGGACAGGGGGCGCAAGTTACGAGCAGTACTTC. The chain recombines TRBV24-1 with TRBJ2-7, with 12 bases fitting TRBD1. V lost 5 bases to trimming and J lost 4 bases; unmatched junction nucleotides: 8. Germline CDR1 is KGHDR and CDR2 is SFDVKD. The CDR3 is 16 residues long.

Note on this clonotype: This could be a read error, since a much larger clone is one nucleotide away. The gene calls are TRBV10-3 and TRBJ2-6; D gene unclear. The ends were cut back, 6 bases at V and 4 bases at J, with 19 bases in the middle. This CDR3 region has 17 residues. Germline loops: CDR1 ENHRY, CDR2 SYGVKD. As DNA, the CDR3 is TGTGCCATCAGCTTGGAGCCAGGCTATGGCGGGGCCAACGTCCTGACTTTC. Translated: CAISLEPGYGGANVLTF.

This clonotype was seen ten or more times. The V and J genes are TRBV14 and TRBJ2-5, with D perhaps matching TRBD2 (5 bases). This CDR3 comprises 13 residues. The ends were cut back, 4 bases at V and 10 bases at J, with 16 bases in the middle. Per germline, CDR1 SGHDN and CDR2 FVKESK. The CDR3: CASSPGKLGIQYF. CDR3 in DNA: TGTGCCAGCAGCCCCGGGAAACTCGGGATCCAGTACTTC.

The chain joins TRBV5-1 to TRBJ2-7; the D gene could be TRBD1 or TRBD2 (5 bases each). The V end was cut by 2 bases, the J end by 0 bases, with 9 bases between. Germline V CDR1 and CDR2: SGHRS, YFSETQ. The CDR3 has 14 residues. This CDR3 is CASSFGDASYEQYF. The CDR3 nucleotides are TGCGCCAGCAGCTTCGGGGACGCCTCCTACGAGCAGTACTTC. The full variable domain, its missing parts supplied by reference TRBV5-1 and TRBJ2-7, is KAGVTQTPRYLIKTRGQQVTLSCSPISGHRSVSWYQQTPGQGLQFLFEYFSETQRNKGNFPGRFSGRQFSNSRSEMNVSTLELGDSALYLCASSFGDASYEQYFGPGTRLTVT.

The chain carries TRBV7-8 and TRBJ1-1; D not certain. V was pared by 2 bases and J by 1 base, with 11 bases between. The CDR3 has 15 amino acids. Germline-derived CDR1 and CDR2 are SGHVS and FQNEAQ. The CDR3 loop is CASSLSARGNTEAFF. The CDR3, as DNA: TGTGCCAGCAGCTTATCGGCCCGGGGGAACACTGAAGCTTTCTTT.

CDR3 protein: CASSLLAGGGEQFF. CDR3 bases: TGTGCCAGCAGCCTCTTAGCGGGAGGGGGGGAGCAGTTCTTC. The gene calls are TRBV7-3 and TRBJ2-1, with TRBD2 matching 11 bases. V dropped 5 bases and J dropped 10; count of bases not matched to a gene: 7. CDR1 is SGHTA and CDR2 is FQGTGA in the germline V gene. The CDR3 spans 14 residues.

In its sample, this clonotype was seen once. CDR3 protein: CATSRRLVPYEQYF. As DNA, the CDR3 is TGTGCCACCAGCAGAAGACTAGTCCCCTACGAGCAGTACTTC. The gene calls are TRBV15 and TRBJ2-7, with D possibly TRBD2 on 6 matching bases. The CDR3 runs 14 residues. Germline CDR1 LNHNV, CDR2 YYDKDF (reference sequence). Trimming removed 2 bases from V and 2 bases from J, with 10 bases in between. Using reference TRBV15 and TRBJ2-7 for the parts outside the CDR3, the full variable domain is DAMVIQNPRYQVTQFGKPVTLSCSQTLNHNVMYWYQQKSSQAPKLLFHYYDKDFNNEADTPDNFQSRRPNTSFCFLDIRSPGLGDTAMYLCATSRRLVPYEQYFGPGTRLTVT.

The chain has TRBV7-8 and TRBJ2-6, with D maybe TRBD1 (7 bases). The CDR3 extends over 19 amino acids. V lost 5 bases to trimming and J lost 2 bases, with 22 bases between them. Germline V gene sequence: CDR1 SGHVS, CDR2 FQNEAQ. The CDR3 is CASSHGRRGLIPGANVLTF. The CDR3 nucleotides read TGTGCCAGCAGCCATGGGCGGAGGGGGCTAATTCCTGGGGCCAACGTCCTGACTTTC.

The V gene is TRBV5-1, the J gene TRBJ1-2, with no clear D. The V gene lost 4 bases and the J gene lost 7 bases, with 14 bases spanning the gap. Germline loops: CDR1 SGHRS, CDR2 YFSETQ. This CDR3 is built from 13 residues. The CDR3 DNA follows: TGCGCCAGCAGCCCTACATCGTCGGCTGGCTACACCTTC. This gives the protein CASSPTSSAGYTF.

This clonotype was observed at least ten times. The rearrangement uses TRBV7-2 and TRBJ2-5, with D possibly matching TRBD2 (5 bases). The CDR3 is made up of 15 amino acids. CDR1 and CDR2 (germline): SGHTA, FQGNSA. Trimming shortened V by 1 base and J by 2 bases, and 11 bases separated the two germline ends. CDR3 sequence: CASSLGGGRQETQYF. The CDR3, as DNA: TGTGCCAGCAGCTTAGGCGGAGGCAGACAAGAGACCCAGTACTTC.

The V gene is TRBV7-8, the J gene TRBJ1-1; D uncertain. The CDR3 totals 16 residues. Trimming pared 1 base from V and 0 bases from J, leaving 12 bases between. Germline V gives CDR1 SGHVS, CDR2 FQNEAQ. The CDR3 here is CASSLEPTWMNTEAFF. The CDR3 DNA is TGTGCCAGCAGCTTAGAGCCTACCTGGATGAACACTGAAGCTTTCTTT.

The rearrangement links TRBV29-1 to TRBJ1-1; D possibly corresponds to TRBD1 (5 bases). From germline, CDR1 is SQVTM and CDR2 ANQGSEA. The CDR3 has 10 residues. With 7 bases removed from V and 7 bases from J, the gap between germline ends came to 10 bases. The CDR3 sequence is CSEGVGEAFF. The CDR3 DNA is TGCAGCGAAGGGGTAGGTGAAGCTTTCTTT.

The genes are TRBV12-3 or TRBV12-4 and TRBJ2-5, with TRBD1 identical over 9 bases. Unmatched junction bases numbered 8, after V lost 7 bases and J lost 2 bases. This CDR3 contains 15 residues. The CDR3 is CASKYRDRDQETQYF. For the CDR3, the DNA is TGTGCCAGCAAATACCGGGACAGGGATCAAGAGACCCAGTACTTC.